Reported below is one TCR beta chain. This clonotype turned up a few times. Its antigen specificity is not known. Within one base of it there is no much larger clone, and no base qualities were kept. The entry originates in a study of regulatory T cells in long-lasting Graves disease (dated by TCRdb to about 2021). Broadly, across the study: Patients with newly diagnosed Graves' disease had been on antithyroid drugs for under 3 months. Persistent Graves' disease patients were compared with newly diagnosed Graves' disease patients by peripheral blood TCR sequencing and RNA sequencing. The study took place in China and was registered as a clinical trial. A total of around 33 samples were covered by TCR sequencing, comprising approximately 13 persistent and roughly 20 newly diagnosed Graves' disease patients.

Preparation of the library involved multiplex PCR. Sequencer: Illumina HiSeq 4000. CDR3 regions were amplified by Arm-PCR with iRepertoire HTBI primers to construct TCR beta libraries. Gel purification was performed on PCR products prior to sequencing. The authors' analysis ran thus. Gene usage analysis of CDR3 amino acid clonotypes used the 55 to 80 TRBV and more than 13 TRBJ segments found across samples. COPE and FqMerger were used to merge the filtered high-quality paired reads into contigs. BLAST was used to align contigs to IMGT TRBV, TRBD and TRBJ reference genes, and CDR3 was defined according to IMGT. Any clonotype with a frequency above 0.1% was counted as a highly expanded clone. Repertoire diversity was measured by Shannon entropy, and V-J evenness by the Gini coefficient. A clonotype was considered public if more than one individual shared it. Starting from the raw public reads, TCRdb applied fastp trimming at Q25, assembled clones with MiXCR and retained in-frame beta chains. One record per CDR3 amino acid sequence lists the most common genes and DNA. The V and J calls and clone size come from TCRdb's table, not from the authors' own analysis. In all, the sample holds about 380,000 distinct CDR3 sequences, and 15% to 17% of those were seen once. The ten top clones hold 22% of the sample.

The time point tag for this specimen amounts to: newly diagnosed GD, antithyroid drugs for less than 3 months. For both TCR sequencing and RNA sequencing, RNA was extracted from PBMCs using TRIzol. The diagnosis of Graves' disease was made according to American Thyroid Association guidelines. Recruitment of patients was carried out at an endocrinology department in Xi'an, China. Each patient gave around 9.2 milliliters of peripheral blood, collected in an EDTA anticoagulant tube. Ficoll Paque Plus density gradient separation was used to isolate PBMCs, and no further T cell sorting was performed. An Agilent 2100 Bioanalyzer and agarose gel were used to assess RNA quality, and a NanoDrop 2000 was used to measure RNA concentration. Points the paper makes about the study in general: Because the primary lesion, thyroid tissue, could not be accessed, the study looked at peripheral blood alone. Sequencing and analysis were restricted to the TCR beta chain. Patients with persistent disease shared more public clonotypes (approximately 2,500) than newly diagnosed patients did (roughly 970). Compared with newly diagnosed patients, persistent Graves' disease patients had lower TCR Shannon entropy and fewer highly expanded clones, which suggests clonal expansion. Persistent disease showed preferential use of TRBV28, TRBJ1-2 and TRBJ2-5, whereas newly diagnosed disease favored TRBV20-1 and TRBJ2-1. The small sample size was acknowledged by the authors as a limitation that may reduce accuracy.

The CDR3 runs 11 amino acids, cysteine and phenylalanine included. The only DNA kept is the CDR3, 33 bases in frame from the first base. V and J lose 7 bases and 7 bases, and a span of 13 bases separates them. Taken from the germline V gene, the CDR1 and CDR2 loops are SQVTM and ANQGSEA. The receptor comes from a female donor with Graves disease. The specimen was peripheral blood mononuclear cells (PBMCs), collected at new diagnosis, from a patient treated with antithyroid drugs. The chain joins TRBV29-1 to TRBJ1-1; the D segment cannot be called with confidence. Here is the DNA: TGCAGCGCCATGGGCAGTATTGAAGCTTTCTTT. The translation is CSAMGSIEAFF.